Following are 5 T cell receptor beta chains from one sample sequenced in a study of cytotoxic CD8 clonotypes in ibrutinib-treated CLL. Only in-frame clones appear in the TCRdb table, and some are missing; sequencing was by immunoSEQ multiplex PCR. This sample has roughly 220,000 clones, with 65% to 80% found just once. This material consisted of PBMCs, taken after 12 months of ibrutinib treatment. The receptor set was obtained from a human donor with chronic lymphocytic leukemia.

The sample holds a few counts of this clone. CDR3 sequence reads: CASSVGGNDYNEQFF. CDR3 in DNA: TGTGCCAGCAGCGTAGGCGGCAATGACTACAATGAGCAGTTCTTC. The chain is built from TRBV9 and TRBJ2-1; D is undetermined. CDR1 is SGDLS and CDR2 is YYNGEE in the germline V gene. CDR3 length: 15 residues. Trimming removed 0 bases at V and 3 bases at J, with 10 bases between.

This clone was counted between two and nine times. The CDR3 nucleotides are TGTGCTCAGGACAGGGGAGGTGAAAAACTGTTTTTT. Translation gives CAQDRGGEKLFF. The rearrangement uses TRBV30 and TRBJ1-4; 9 bases are a match to TRBD1. This CDR3 spans 12 amino acids. Per germline, CDR1 GTSNPN and CDR2 SVGIG (reference sequence).

This chain joins TRBV6-5 and TRBJ2-6; possible D gene TRBD1, 6 bases. This CDR3 spans 14 amino acids. Trimming cost V 5 bases and J 2 bases, with 7 bases left between them. Per germline, CDR1 MNHEY and CDR2 SVGAGI. CDR3 region: CASSNRAGANVLTF. The DNA for the CDR3 is TGTGCCAGCAGTAACAGGGCTGGGGCCAACGTCCTGACTTTC.

The V gene is TRBV7-3, the J gene TRBJ2-7; 9 nucleotides agree with TRBD2. The trim removed 1 base at V and 6 bases at J, leaving 4 bases unmatched. This CDR3 is 14 amino acids long. The germline gives CDR1 SGHTA, CDR2 FQGTGA. CDR3 nucleotides: TGTGCCAGCAGCTTAAATAGCGGGAGTTTCGAGCAGTACTTC. Translated, it gives CASSLNSGSFEQYF.

V and J are TRBV6-1 and TRBJ2-7; 9 nucleotides line up with TRBD1. Germline V gives CDR1 MNHNS, CDR2 SASEGT. The V gene end was trimmed by 7 bases and the J gene end by 4 bases; junction bases not matched to a gene: 5. CDR3 length: 13 residues. This chain's CDR3 is CASTRDRVYEQYF. In DNA form, the CDR3 reads TGTGCCAGCACCAGGGACAGGGTTTACGAGCAGTACTTC.